This T cell receptor (beta chain) was profiled in a study of cytomegalovirus exposure and HLA in healthy donors. Study outcomes and limitations: Earlier findings revealed that most TCR beta V segments proved productive either about 87% or about 30% of the time. Most TCR sequences were uncommon, yet certain public TCRs appeared in many donors.

Primers: 60 Vbeta forward and 13 Jbeta reverse. Sequenced by immunoSEQ multiplex PCR; TCRdb stores in-frame clones only, minus some. The table has some 150,000 clones, 75% to 80% seen once. On this clone itself: Its specificity is unknown.

J was trimmed by 8 bases and V by 4 bases; bases with no gene match: 6. The CDR3 runs to 13 residues. The V gene's germline CDR1 is SGHDT and CDR2 YYEEEE. The gene calls are TRBV5-6 and TRBJ1-2; 9 bases fit TRBD1. The specimen was PBMCs. This TCR derives from a woman aged 25 to 45 in good health and CMV-seronegative. CDR3 nucleotide sequence: TGTGCCAGCAGCGGGGACAGGGACGGGGGCTACACCTTC. It translates to CASSGDRDGGYTF.